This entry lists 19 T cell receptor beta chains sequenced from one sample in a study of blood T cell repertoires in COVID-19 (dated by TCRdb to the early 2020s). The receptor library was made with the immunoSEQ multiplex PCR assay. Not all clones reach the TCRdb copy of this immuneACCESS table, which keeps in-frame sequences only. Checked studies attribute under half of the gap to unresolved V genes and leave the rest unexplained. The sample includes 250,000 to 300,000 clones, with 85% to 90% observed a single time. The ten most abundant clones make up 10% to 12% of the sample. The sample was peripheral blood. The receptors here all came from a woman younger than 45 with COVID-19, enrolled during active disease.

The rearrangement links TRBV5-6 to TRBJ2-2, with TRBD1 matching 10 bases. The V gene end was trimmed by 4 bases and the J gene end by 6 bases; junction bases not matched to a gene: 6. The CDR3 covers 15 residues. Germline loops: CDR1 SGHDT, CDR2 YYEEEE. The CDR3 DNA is TGTGCCAGCAGCAACCGGGACAGGGGCGCCGGGGAGCTGTTTTTT. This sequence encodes CASSNRDRGAGELFF.

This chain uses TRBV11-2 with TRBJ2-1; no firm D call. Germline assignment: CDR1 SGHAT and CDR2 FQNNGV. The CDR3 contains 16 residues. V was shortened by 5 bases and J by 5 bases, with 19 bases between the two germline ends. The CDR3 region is CASSINYERWDNEQFF. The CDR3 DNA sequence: TGTGCCAGCAGCATCAATTACGAGCGTTGGGACAATGAGCAGTTCTTC.

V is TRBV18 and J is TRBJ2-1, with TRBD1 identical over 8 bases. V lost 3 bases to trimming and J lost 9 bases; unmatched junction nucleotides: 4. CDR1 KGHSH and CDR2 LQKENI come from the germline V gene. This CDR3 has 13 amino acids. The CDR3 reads CASSPQGASEQFF. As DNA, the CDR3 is TGTGCCAGCTCACCGCAGGGGGCCAGTGAGCAGTTCTTC.

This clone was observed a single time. CDR3 sequence: CASSLLNRGFRNTQYF. DNA for the CDR3: TGTGCCAGCAGCTTGCTGAATAGGGGCTTCAGGAATACGCAGTATTTT. This chain uses TRBV5-5 with TRBJ2-3, with a weak D call TRBD1 (5 bases). The CDR3 has 16 amino acids. CDR1 and CDR2 (germline): SGHKS, YYEKEE (reference sequence). Trimming stripped 1 base from V and 7 bases from J, with 19 bases between.

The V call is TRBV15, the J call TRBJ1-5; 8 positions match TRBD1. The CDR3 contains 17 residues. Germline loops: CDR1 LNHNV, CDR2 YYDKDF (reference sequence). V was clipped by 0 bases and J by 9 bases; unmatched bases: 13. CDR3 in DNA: TGTGCCACCAGCAGAGAGCCCGGACAGGGCCTTAGAAGGCCCCAGCATTTT. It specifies CATSREPGQGLRRPQHF.

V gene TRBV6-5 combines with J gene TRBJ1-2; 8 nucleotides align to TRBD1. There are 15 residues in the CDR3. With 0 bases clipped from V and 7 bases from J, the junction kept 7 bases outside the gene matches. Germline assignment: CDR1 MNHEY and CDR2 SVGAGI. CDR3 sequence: CASSYSDRGPSGYTF. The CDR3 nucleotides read TGTGCCAGCAGTTACTCTGACAGGGGTCCTTCTGGCTACACCTTC.

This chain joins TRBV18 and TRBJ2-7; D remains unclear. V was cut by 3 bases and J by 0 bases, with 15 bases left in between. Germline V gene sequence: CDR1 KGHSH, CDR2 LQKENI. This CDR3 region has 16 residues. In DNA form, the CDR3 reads TGTGCCAGCTCACCTCTGACAACCTCGTCCTCCTACGAGCAGTACTTC. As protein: CASSPLTTSSSYEQYF.

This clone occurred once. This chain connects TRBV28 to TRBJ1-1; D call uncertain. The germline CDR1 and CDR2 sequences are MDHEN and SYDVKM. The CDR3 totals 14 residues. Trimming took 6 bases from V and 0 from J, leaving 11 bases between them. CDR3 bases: TGTGCCAGCAGCCCCGAGGCCCTGAACACTGAAGCTTTCTTT. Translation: CASSPEALNTEAFF. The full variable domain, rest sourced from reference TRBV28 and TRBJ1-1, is DVKVTQSSRYLVKRTGEKVFLECVQDMDHENMFWYRQDPGLGLRLIYFSYDVKMKEKGDIPEGYSVSREKKERFSLILESASTNQTSMYLCASSPEALNTEAFFGQGTRLTVV.

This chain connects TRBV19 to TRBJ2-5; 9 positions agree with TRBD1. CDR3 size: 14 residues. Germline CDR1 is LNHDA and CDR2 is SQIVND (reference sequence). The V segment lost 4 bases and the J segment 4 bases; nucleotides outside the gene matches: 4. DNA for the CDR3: TGTGCCAGTAGTAGGACAGGGGATCGAGAGACCCAGTACTTC. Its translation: CASSRTGDRETQYF.

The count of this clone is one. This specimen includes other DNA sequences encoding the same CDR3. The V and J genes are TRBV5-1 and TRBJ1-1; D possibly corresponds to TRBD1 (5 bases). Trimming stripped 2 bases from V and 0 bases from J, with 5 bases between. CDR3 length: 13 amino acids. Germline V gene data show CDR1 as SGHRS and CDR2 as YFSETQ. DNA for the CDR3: TGCGCCAGCAGCTTAGGGGTGAACACTGAAGCTTTCTTT. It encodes CASSLGVNTEAFF.

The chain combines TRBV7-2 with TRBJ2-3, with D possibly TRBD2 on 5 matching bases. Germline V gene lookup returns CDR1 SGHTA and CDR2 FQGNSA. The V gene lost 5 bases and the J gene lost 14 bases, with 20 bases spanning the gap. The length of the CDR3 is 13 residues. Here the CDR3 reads CASSPGLERARYF. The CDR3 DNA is TGTGCCAGCAGCCCAGGACTCGAACGGGCTAGGTATTTT.

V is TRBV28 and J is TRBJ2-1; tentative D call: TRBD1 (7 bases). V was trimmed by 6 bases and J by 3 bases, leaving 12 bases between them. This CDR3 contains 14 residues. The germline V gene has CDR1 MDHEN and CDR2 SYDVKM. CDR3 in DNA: TGTGCCAGCAGCGCGGGACAGCGCTACAATGAGCAGTTCTTC. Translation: CASSAGQRYNEQFF.

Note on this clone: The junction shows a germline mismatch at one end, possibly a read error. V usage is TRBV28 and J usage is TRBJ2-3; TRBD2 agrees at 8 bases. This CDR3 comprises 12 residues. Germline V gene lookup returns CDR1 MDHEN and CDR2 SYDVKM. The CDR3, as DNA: TGTGCCAGCAGTTTCTCCCAGCGGGAGACGGATTTT. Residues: CASSFSQRETDF.

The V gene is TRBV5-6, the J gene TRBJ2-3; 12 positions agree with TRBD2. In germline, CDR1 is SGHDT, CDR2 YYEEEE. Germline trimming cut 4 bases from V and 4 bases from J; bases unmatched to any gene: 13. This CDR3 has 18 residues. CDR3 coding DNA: TGTGCCAGCAGCCGTGGACTAGCGGGGCGGGCACGTGCAGATACGCAGTATTTT. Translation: CASSRGLAGRARADTQYF.

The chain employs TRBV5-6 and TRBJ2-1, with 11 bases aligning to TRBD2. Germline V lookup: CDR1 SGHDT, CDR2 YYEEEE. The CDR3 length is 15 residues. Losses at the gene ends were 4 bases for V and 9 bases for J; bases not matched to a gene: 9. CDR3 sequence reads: CASSPTSGSLLEQFF. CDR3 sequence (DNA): TGTGCCAGCAGCCCCACTAGCGGGAGTTTGCTTGAGCAGTTCTTC.

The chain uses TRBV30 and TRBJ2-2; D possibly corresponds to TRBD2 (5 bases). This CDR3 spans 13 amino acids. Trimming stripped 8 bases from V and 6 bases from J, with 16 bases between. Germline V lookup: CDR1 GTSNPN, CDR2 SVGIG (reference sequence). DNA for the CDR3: TGTGCCCATTTACTAGGTCCAGCCGGGGAGCTGTTTTTT. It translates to CAHLLGPAGELFF.

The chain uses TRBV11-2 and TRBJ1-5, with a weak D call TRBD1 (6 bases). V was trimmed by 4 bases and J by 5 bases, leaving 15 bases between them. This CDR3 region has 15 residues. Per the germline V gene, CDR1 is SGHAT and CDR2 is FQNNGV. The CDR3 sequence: CASSSTTGRDQPQHF. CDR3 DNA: TGTGCCAGCAGCTCTACCACAGGGAGGGATCAGCCCCAGCATTTT.

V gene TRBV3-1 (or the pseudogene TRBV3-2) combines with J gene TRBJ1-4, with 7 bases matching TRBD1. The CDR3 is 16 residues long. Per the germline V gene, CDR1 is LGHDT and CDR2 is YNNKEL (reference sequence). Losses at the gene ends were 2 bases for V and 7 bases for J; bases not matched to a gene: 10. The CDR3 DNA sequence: TGTGCCAGCAGCCAAAGGCCCGGGACAGCGGTTGAAAAACTGTTTTTT. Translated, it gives CASSQRPGTAVEKLFF.

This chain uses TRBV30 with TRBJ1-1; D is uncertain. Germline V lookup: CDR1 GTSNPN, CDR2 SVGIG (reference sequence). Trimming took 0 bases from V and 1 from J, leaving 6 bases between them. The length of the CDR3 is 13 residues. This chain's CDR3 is CAWSVHQNTEAFF. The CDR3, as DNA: TGTGCCTGGAGTGTACATCAGAACACTGAAGCTTTCTTT.